The 24 T cell receptor beta chains given below trace back to one sample, sequenced in a study of T cell responses to AZD1222 COVID-19 vaccine. The method was immunoSEQ multiplex PCR; TCRdb's version includes in-frame clones alone and lacks a portion of them. The table shows about 60,000 clones, with more than 60% occurring only once. The input for sequencing was peripheral blood, taken 28 days after the second AZD1222 dose. The receptors originated from an adult who received the AZD1222 COVID-19 vaccine.

This clone was observed a few times. The chain has TRBV7-9 and TRBJ2-7, with D tentatively TRBD1 (5 bases). Germline V gene data show CDR1 as SEHNR and CDR2 as FQNEAQ (reference sequence). The germline V and J ends were trimmed by 4 bases and 6 bases, with 16 bases remaining between them. The CDR3 extends over 14 amino acids. CDR3 loop: CASSSGVSGREQYF. The DNA of the CDR3 is TGTGCCAGCAGCTCAGGTGTTTCAGGGCGCGAGCAGTACTTC.

This clone was seen a handful of times. This chain joins TRBV11-3 and TRBJ2-2; TRBD2 is a possible D gene (5 bases). CDR3 size: 16 residues. From germline, CDR1 is SGHNT and CDR2 YENEEA. V was shortened by 5 bases and J by 3 bases, with 16 bases between the two germline ends. CDR3: CASSPIRGEHTGELFF. In nucleotides, the CDR3 is TGTGCCAGCAGCCCGATACGGGGTGAGCACACCGGGGAGCTGTTTTTT.

This chain uses TRBV6-5 with TRBJ1-2; D unresolved. The germline V gene encodes CDR1 MNHEY and CDR2 SVGAGI. This CDR3 comprises 16 residues. Trimming stripped 0 bases from V and 8 bases from J, with 19 bases between. CDR3 nucleotides: TGTGCCAGCAGTTACTCGTATTGGGATAGCCTGGAGGGCTACACCTTC. Translating it yields CASSYSYWDSLEGYTF.

The chain carries TRBV29-1 and TRBJ1-4, with 9 bases lining up with TRBD1. The CDR3 consists of 15 residues. V lost 3 bases and J lost 1; bases outside the gene matches: 3. Looked up from germline, CDR1 is SQVTM and CDR2 is ANQGSEA. The CDR3 loop reads CSVEDRGGTNEKLFF. The CDR3 region has the DNA TGCAGCGTTGAGGACAGGGGTGGAACTAATGAAAAACTGTTTTTT.

The table lists this clone with a few counts. The chain recombines TRBV6-2 or TRBV6-3 with TRBJ1-6, with D possibly matching TRBD1 (6 bases). Germline loops: CDR1 MNHEY, CDR2 SVGEGT. This CDR3 is built from 14 residues. Trimming removed 5 bases from V and 8 bases from J, with 13 bases in between. CDR3: CASSIGQLDSPLHF. The CDR3 nucleotides are TGTGCCAGCAGTATTGGACAGCTCGATTCACCCCTCCACTTT.

A single count supports this clone. The chain recombines TRBV30 with TRBJ1-2, with 9 bases aligning to TRBD1. The CDR3 spans 15 residues. Per germline, CDR1 GTSNPN and CDR2 SVGIG (reference sequence). V was pared by 0 bases and J by 8 bases, with 10 bases of the junction left unmatched. CDR3 amino acids: CAWSVGRDRASGYTF. As DNA, the CDR3 is TGTGCCTGGAGTGTGGGACGGGACAGGGCATCCGGCTACACCTTC.

This sequence joins TRBV6-4 and TRBJ2-1, with 11 nucleotides matching TRBD1. V shed 0 bases, J shed 7 bases, and the junction held 2 bases outside the gene matches. The CDR3 covers 15 residues. Germline-derived CDR1 and CDR2 are MRHNA and SNTAGT. The CDR3: CASSDSGQGVNEQFF. CDR3 DNA sequence: TGTGCCAGCAGTGACTCGGGACAGGGGGTTAATGAGCAGTTCTTC.

The chain uses TRBV5-5 and TRBJ2-1; 9 bases are a match to TRBD2. CDR1 and CDR2 from the germline V gene are SGHKS and YYEKEE (reference sequence). CDR3 length: 16 residues. V lost 1 base and J lost 7; bases outside the gene matches: 9. The CDR3 region has the DNA TGTGCCAGCAGCTTGACGAGCGGGGGGATGTTGAATGAGCAGTTCTTC. It translates to CASSLTSGGMLNEQFF.

This rearrangement joins TRBV28 to TRBJ1-2; the D is unclear. Trimming left V 6 bases short and J 8 bases short, with 19 bases between. This CDR3 has 14 residues. Germline lookup yields CDR1 MDHEN and CDR2 SYDVKM. In DNA, the CDR3 is TGTGCCAGCAGGCGTTATGGATTTTTGGGAGGCTACACCTTC. This encodes CASRRYGFLGGYTF.

The J gene is TRBJ1-2, the V gene TRBV12-3 or TRBV12-4; 7 bases are shared with TRBD1. The CDR3 has 12 amino acids. J was trimmed by 4 bases and V by 5 bases; bases with no gene match: 1. DNA of the CDR3: TGTGCCAGCAGTGGGGACAGCTATGGCTACACCTTC. This gives the protein CASSGDSYGYTF.

This clone was picked up a small number of times. This chain links TRBV28 with TRBJ1-2; D is ambiguous. Trimming pared 6 bases from V and 4 bases from J, leaving 15 bases between. The V gene's germline CDR1 is MDHEN and CDR2 SYDVKM. The CDR3 loop spans 14 amino acids. The CDR3 region is CASSKGHAGYGYTF. In DNA, the CDR3 is TGTGCCAGCAGCAAAGGGCATGCAGGCTATGGCTACACCTTC.

The chain links TRBV27 to TRBJ1-1; D remains ambiguous. The germline V and J ends were trimmed by 5 bases and 4 bases, with 8 bases remaining between them. The CDR3 loop spans 12 amino acids. Germline-derived CDR1 and CDR2 are MNHEY and SMNVEV (reference sequence). CDR3 DNA sequence: TGTGCCAGCAGTAATTGGGGCACTGAAGCTTTCTTT. It specifies CASSNWGTEAFF.

V is TRBV5-8 and J is TRBJ2-5, with D tentatively TRBD2 (6 bases). Germline lookup yields CDR1 SGHTS and CDR2 YDEGEE. The CDR3 extends over 12 amino acids. Trimming removed 9 bases at V and 4 bases at J, with 13 bases between. The CDR3 reads CANRELGETQYF. DNA of the CDR3: TGTGCCAACCGGGAGCTTGGAGAGACCCAGTACTTC.

This sequence joins TRBV24-1 and TRBJ1-5; no firm D call. CDR3 length: 13 amino acids. CDR1 and CDR2 (germline): KGHDR, SFDVKD. The V and J ends lost 9 bases and 2 bases respectively, with 10 bases between them. The CDR3 reads CATAVSGNQPQHF. In DNA, the CDR3 is TGTGCCACCGCTGTGAGTGGCAATCAGCCCCAGCATTTT.

V is TRBV6-5 and J is TRBJ1-1; D ambiguous. Germline V gives CDR1 MNHEY, CDR2 SVGAGI. V lost 6 bases, J lost 5 bases, and 7 bases lay in between. The CDR3 is 11 amino acids. The CDR3 loop is CASRPVTEAFF. The CDR3 coding sequence is TGTGCCAGCAGGCCTGTGACTGAAGCTTTCTTT.

This clone was counted only a few times. The gene calls are TRBV5-6 and TRBJ2-3, with 7 bases fitting TRBD2. The CDR3 is 14 amino acids. V dropped 4 bases and J dropped 3; count of bases not matched to a gene: 5. CDR1 is SGHDT and CDR2 is YYEEEE in the germline V gene. The CDR3 nucleotides read TGTGCCAGCAGCCTAGCGGAGTGGACAGATACGCAGTATTTT. As protein: CASSLAEWTDTQYF.

The V call is TRBV3-1 (or the pseudogene TRBV3-2), the J call TRBJ1-2, with 10 nucleotides matching TRBD1. The J segment lost 2 bases and the V segment lost 4 bases, leaving 1 base of the junction unmatched. From germline, CDR1 is LGHDT and CDR2 YNNKEL (reference sequence). The CDR3 covers 14 residues. CDR3 region: CASSPGQGNYGYTF. CDR3 sequence (DNA): TGTGCCAGCAGCCCGGGACAGGGGAACTATGGCTACACCTTC.

This chain links TRBV4-2 with TRBJ2-5; D not certain. The CDR3 runs to 13 residues. Germline V gene sequence: CDR1 LGHNA, CDR2 YNFKEQ. The germline V and J ends were trimmed by 1 base and 2 bases, with 5 bases remaining between them. CDR3: CASSQATQETQYF. Written as DNA, the CDR3 is TGTGCCAGCAGCCAAGCAACTCAAGAGACCCAGTACTTC.

In its sample, this clone was seen a few times. The chain has TRBV29-1 and TRBJ1-2; 8 nucleotides line up with TRBD1. The CDR3 extends over 15 amino acids. V lost 6 bases to trimming and J lost 4 bases; unmatched junction nucleotides: 13. Per the germline V gene, CDR1 is SQVTM and CDR2 is ANQGSEA. The CDR3 bases are TGCAGCGTCAGACAGGGGACCACAAGCTTCTATGGCTACACCTTC. Its protein product is CSVRQGTTSFYGYTF.

The rearrangement uses TRBV2 and TRBJ2-3; TRBD2 aligns across 7 bases. CDR1 SNHLY and CDR2 FYNNEI come from the germline V gene. Trimming removed 6 bases from V and 3 bases from J; junction bases left unmatched: 12. There are 16 residues in the CDR3. CDR3 sequence (DNA): TGTGCCAGCAGCCTGAACCTTGGACTAGTAACAGATACGCAGTATTTT. It translates to CASSLNLGLVTDTQYF.

The chain recombines TRBV6-5 with TRBJ1-5, with D unresolved. This CDR3 region has 14 residues. CDR1 is MNHEY, CDR2 SVGAGI, per germline. With 10 bases removed from V and 4 bases from J, the gap between germline ends came to 17 bases. CDR3 sequence reads: CAIGDLQTNQPQHF. The CDR3 DNA is TGTGCCATCGGGGATCTCCAGACAAATCAGCCCCAGCATTTT.

CDR3: CASSVVRRGGQAFF. The CDR3 DNA follows: TGTGCCAGCAGCGTAGTACGGAGGGGAGGGCAAGCTTTCTTT. The chain couples TRBV9 to TRBJ1-1; D might be TRBD1 (5 bases). With 0 bases removed from V and 9 bases from J, the gap between germline ends came to 15 bases. Germline V gene lookup returns CDR1 SGDLS and CDR2 YYNGEE. The CDR3 consists of 14 residues.

This clone was detected only a few times. The V gene is TRBV24-1, the J gene TRBJ2-7, with D perhaps matching TRBD2 (6 bases). The CDR3 contains 13 residues. Trimming shortened V by 7 bases and J by 5 bases, and 14 bases separated the two germline ends. Looked up from germline, CDR1 is KGHDR and CDR2 is SFDVKD. The CDR3 DNA reads TGTGCCACCAGCCCGGGAGCGGGCGACGAGCAGTACTTC. Translation: CATSPGAGDEQYF.

The chain joins TRBV5-5 to TRBJ1-3; D uncertain. The germline V gene has CDR1 SGHKS and CDR2 YYEKEE (reference sequence). The V and J ends lost 0 bases and 0 bases respectively, with 13 bases between them. The CDR3 runs 17 residues. This CDR3 is CASSLGSGGDSGNTIYF. The DNA for the CDR3 is TGTGCCAGCAGCTTGGGAAGCGGCGGAGACTCTGGAAACACCATATATTTT.